This TCR beta chain was captured by sequencing in a study of cytomegalovirus exposure and HLA in healthy donors. Study-level points and caveats: Earlier analysis looked at TCR beta V segments, and most were productive about 90% or about 30% of the time. Presence/absence analyses took donor sequencing depth as roughly uniform. It was likely that a cluster of highly shared sequence variants was a sequencing artifact. For TCR beta chains, V- and J-gene trimming was later linked to a missense DCLRE1C variant.

The germline CDR1 and CDR2 sequences are SGHRS and YFSETQ. The V end was cut by 3 bases, the J end by 3 bases, with 15 bases between. The CDR3 covers 15 residues. Points on this clone: The antigen is not known.

A multiplex PCR was run with 60 Vbeta primers and 13 Jbeta primers. Method: immunoSEQ multiplex PCR; TCRdb's copy keeps in-frame clones and lacks some. The sample lists 150,000 to 250,000 clones, more than 75% occurring once. This sequence originates from a woman between 45 and 60 years old in good health and CMV-seropositive. The material sequenced was PBMCs. The genes are TRBV5-1 and TRBJ1-1; possible D gene TRBD1, 6 bases. Here the CDR3 DNA reads TGCGCCAGCAGCTATCGAGGGGGTGGTTACACTGAAGCTTTCTTT. The encoded protein is CASSYRGGGYTEAFF.